This paragraph reports one T cell receptor beta chain. Assay used: immunoSEQ multiplex PCR; TCRdb lists only in-frame clones, some missing. The sample lists approximately 59,000 clones, around 80% occurring once. This record comes from a study of blood T cell repertoires in COVID-19. Study at large: The cDNA or gDNA used as material had been derived from T cells, B-cell-depleted T cells, or PBMCs.

The germline gives CDR1 SGHRS, CDR2 YFSETQ. CDR3 length: 14 amino acids. V gave up 5 bases and J gave up 0 bases, with 10 bases separating them. V is TRBV5-1 and J is TRBJ2-3; tentatively, D is TRBD2 (6 bases). Sequencing was done on a sample of peripheral blood. This receptor was taken from a man older than 75 with acute or convalescent COVID-19. The CDR3 sequence: CASREGFSTDTQYF. DNA for the CDR3: TGCGCCAGCAGGGAGGGTTTTAGCACAGATACGCAGTATTTT.